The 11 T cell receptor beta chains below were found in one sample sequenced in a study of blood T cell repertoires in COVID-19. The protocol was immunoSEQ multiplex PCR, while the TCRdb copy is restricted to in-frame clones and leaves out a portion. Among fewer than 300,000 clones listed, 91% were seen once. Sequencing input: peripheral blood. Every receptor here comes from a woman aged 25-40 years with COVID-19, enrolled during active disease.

The CDR3: CASSLDREVTEAFF. As DNA, the CDR3 is TGTGCCAGTAGCCTGGACAGGGAAGTTACTGAAGCTTTCTTT. J is TRBJ1-1 and V is TRBV19; TRBD1 matches at 8 bases. Germline assignment: CDR1 LNHDA and CDR2 SQIVND (reference sequence). This CDR3 is built from 14 residues. V was clipped by 6 bases and J by 5 bases; unmatched bases: 8.

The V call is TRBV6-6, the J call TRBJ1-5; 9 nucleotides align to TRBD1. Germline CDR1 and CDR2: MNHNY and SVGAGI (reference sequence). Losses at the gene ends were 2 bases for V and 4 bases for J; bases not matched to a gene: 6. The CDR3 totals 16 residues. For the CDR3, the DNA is TGTGCCAGCAGTTACCACTCGACAGGGGGAAATCAGCCCCAGCATTTT. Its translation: CASSYHSTGGNQPQHF.

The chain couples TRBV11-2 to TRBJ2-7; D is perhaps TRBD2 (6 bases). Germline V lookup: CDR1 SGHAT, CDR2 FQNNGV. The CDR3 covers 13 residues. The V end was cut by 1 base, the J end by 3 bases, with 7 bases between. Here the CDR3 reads CASSLVGLYEQYF. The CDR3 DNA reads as TGTGCCAGCAGCTTAGTGGGACTCTACGAGCAGTACTTC.

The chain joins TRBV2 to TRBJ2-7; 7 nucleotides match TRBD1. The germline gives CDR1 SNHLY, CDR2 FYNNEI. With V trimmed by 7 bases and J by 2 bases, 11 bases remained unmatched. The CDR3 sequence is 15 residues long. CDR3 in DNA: TGTGCCAGCACCGAGGCCAGGGACAGCGCCTACGAGCAGTACTTC. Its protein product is CASTEARDSAYEQYF.

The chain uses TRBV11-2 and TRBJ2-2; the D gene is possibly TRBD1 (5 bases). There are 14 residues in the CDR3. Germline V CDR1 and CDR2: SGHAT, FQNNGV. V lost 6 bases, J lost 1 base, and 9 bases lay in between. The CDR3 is CASRRRENTGELFF. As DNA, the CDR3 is TGTGCCAGCAGACGCAGGGAGAACACCGGGGAGCTGTTTTTT.

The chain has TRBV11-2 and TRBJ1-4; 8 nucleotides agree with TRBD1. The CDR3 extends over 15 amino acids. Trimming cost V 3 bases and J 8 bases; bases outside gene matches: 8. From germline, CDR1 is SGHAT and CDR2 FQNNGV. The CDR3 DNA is TGTGCCAGCAGCTTGAACACAGGGGGTTGGGAAAAACTGTTTTTT. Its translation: CASSLNTGGWEKLFF.

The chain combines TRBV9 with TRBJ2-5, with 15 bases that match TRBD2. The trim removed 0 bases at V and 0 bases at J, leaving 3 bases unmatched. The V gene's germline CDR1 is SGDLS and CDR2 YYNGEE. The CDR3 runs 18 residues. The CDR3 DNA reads TGTGCCAGCAGCGTAGGTGGACTAGCGGGAGGGAACCAAGAGACCCAGTACTTC. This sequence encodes CASSVGGLAGGNQETQYF.

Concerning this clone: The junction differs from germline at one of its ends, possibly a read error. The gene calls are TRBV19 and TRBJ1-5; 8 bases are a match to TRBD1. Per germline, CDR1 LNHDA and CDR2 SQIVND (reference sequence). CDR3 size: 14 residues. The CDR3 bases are TGTGCCAGTAGTCTAGAGGACAGGGTTCAGCCCCAGCATTTT. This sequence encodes CASSLEDRVQPQHF.

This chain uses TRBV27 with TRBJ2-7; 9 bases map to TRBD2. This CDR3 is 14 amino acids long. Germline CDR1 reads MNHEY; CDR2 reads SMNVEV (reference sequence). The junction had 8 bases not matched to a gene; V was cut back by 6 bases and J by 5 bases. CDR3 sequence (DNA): TGTGCCAGCAGGGTAACTAGCGGGTTTGACGAGCAGTACTTC. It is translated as CASRVTSGFDEQYF.

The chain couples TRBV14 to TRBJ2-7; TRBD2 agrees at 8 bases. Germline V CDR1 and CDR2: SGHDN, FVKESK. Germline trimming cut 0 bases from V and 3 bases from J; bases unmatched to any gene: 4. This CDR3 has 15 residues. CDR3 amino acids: CASSQDGTRRYEQYF. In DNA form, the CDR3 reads TGTGCCAGCAGCCAAGATGGGACTAGACGCTACGAGCAGTACTTC.

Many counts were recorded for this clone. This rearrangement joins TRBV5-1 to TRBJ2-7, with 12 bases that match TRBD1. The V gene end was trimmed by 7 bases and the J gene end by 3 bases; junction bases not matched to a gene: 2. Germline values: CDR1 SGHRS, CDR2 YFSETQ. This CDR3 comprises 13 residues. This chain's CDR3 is CASGTGGVYEQYF. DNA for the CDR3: TGCGCCAGCGGGACAGGGGGCGTCTACGAGCAGTACTTC.